Below, 22 T cell receptor beta chains from the same sample are listed, as sequenced in a study of CD8 T cells in ankylosing spondylitis. The study, taken as a whole, reports: There was a TCR beta motif, made of 7 to 9 highly homologous variants, that appeared characteristic of ankylosing spondylitis blood.

No antigen has been identified for these receptors. TCRdb called the 5' RACE reads again in MiXCR, with one record for every CDR3 protein. The repertoire holds roughly 470,000 distinct CDR3 sequences, with roughly a quarter as singletons. Sequencing was carried out using blood, either unsorted or a sorted T cell fraction (not recorded which). All receptors come from a male donor with ankylosing spondylitis.

The chain joins TRBV20-1 to TRBJ2-7; no clear D gene. In germline, CDR1 is DFQATT, CDR2 SNEGSKA (reference sequence). The length of the CDR3 is 15 residues. The V gene lost 4 bases and the J gene lost 4 bases, with 20 bases spanning the gap. CDR3 in DNA: TGCAGTGCTACCCCAGGCGCGGTTCGGTCGTACGAGCAGTACTTC. It is translated as CSATPGAVRSYEQYF.

This clonotype was detected a few times. CDR3: CASSPRDREQETQYF. DNA of the CDR3: TGCGCCAGCAGCCCCCGGGACAGGGAACAAGAGACCCAGTACTTC. The J gene is TRBJ2-5, the V gene TRBV5-1; TRBD1 aligns across 9 bases. Germline lookup yields CDR1 SGHRS and CDR2 YFSETQ. J gave up 2 bases and V 4 bases, and 6 bases lay outside the gene matches. The CDR3 spans 15 residues.

The genes are TRBV3-1 and TRBJ2-5; no reliable D call. Germline CDR1 reads LGHDT; CDR2 reads YNNKEL (reference sequence). V was shortened by 4 bases and J by 5 bases, with 17 bases between the two germline ends. The CDR3 runs 15 residues. For the CDR3, the DNA is TGTGCCAGCAGCCGGTCCTTTGACTCGTCCGAGACCCAGTACTTC. As protein: CASSRSFDSSETQYF.

This clonotype was counted a few times. V and J are TRBV7-2 and TRBJ2-5; no definite D call. The germline V gene encodes CDR1 SGHTA and CDR2 FQGNSA. This CDR3 comprises 13 residues. Deletions cut 5 bases from V and 5 bases from J, with 12 bases between. The CDR3 DNA sequence: TGTGCCAGCAGCCCGGGCCGATCCGAGACCCAGTACTTC. Its protein is CASSPGRSETQYF.

This clonotype has at least ten counts. This chain connects TRBV7-2 to TRBJ1-1; weak D call: TRBD1 (6 bases). Trimming removed 3 bases from V and 5 bases from J, with 13 bases in between. The CDR3 has 14 residues. Germline V gene sequence: CDR1 SGHTA, CDR2 FQGNSA. The CDR3 is CASSFKGGGTEAFF. CDR3 nucleotide sequence: TGTGCCAGCAGCTTCAAAGGGGGGGGAACTGAAGCTTTCTTT.

J is TRBJ2-7 and V is TRBV11-2; the D gene is possibly TRBD1 (6 bases). V was cut by 6 bases and J by 1 base, with 10 bases left in between. The germline gives CDR1 SGHAT, CDR2 FQNNGV. The CDR3 runs 13 residues. The CDR3 loop reads CASRVTGSYEQYF. CDR3 DNA: TGTGCCAGCAGGGTAACAGGGTCCTACGAGCAGTACTTC. The full variable domain, with the rest looked up from reference TRBV11-2 and TRBJ2-7, is EAGVAQSPRYKIIEKRQSVAFWCNPISGHATLYWYQQILGQGPKLLIQFQNNGVVDDSQLPKDRFSAERLKGVDSTLKIQPAKLEDSAVYLCASRVTGSYEQYFGPGTRLTVT.

The chain links TRBV9 to TRBJ2-7, with 8 bases matching TRBD2. The J segment lost 2 bases and the V segment lost 0 bases, leaving 1 base of the junction unmatched. The CDR3 is 14 amino acids. The germline V gene has CDR1 SGDLS and CDR2 YYNGEE. CDR3 sequence reads: CASSVGLATYEQYF. The CDR3 DNA sequence: TGTGCCAGCAGCGTAGGACTAGCGACCTACGAGCAGTACTTC.

This clonotype has ten or more counts. The gene calls are TRBV12-3 or TRBV12-4 and TRBJ1-5; D is uncertain. V lost 1 base to trimming and J lost 5 bases, with 6 bases between them. CDR3 size: 13 residues. For the CDR3, the DNA is TGTGCCAGCAGTTTAGTGATGGATCAGCCCCAGCATTTT. This translates into CASSLVMDQPQHF.

The V gene is TRBV5-1, the J gene TRBJ2-5, with TRBD2 identical over 7 bases. The V gene end was trimmed by 4 bases and the J gene end by 2 bases; junction bases not matched to a gene: 8. This CDR3 has 15 amino acids. CDR1 and CDR2 from the germline V gene are SGHRS and YFSETQ. The CDR3 DNA reads TGCGCCAGCAGCGAGCAGCCGGGGGGTCAAGAGACCCAGTACTTC. Amino acid sequence: CASSEQPGGQETQYF.

This clonotype has more than one count but fewer than ten. V is TRBV7-2 and J is TRBJ2-7; 7 nucleotides align to TRBD1. This CDR3 is built from 14 residues. The V segment lost 1 base and the J segment 4 bases; nucleotides outside the gene matches: 4. CDR1 is SGHTA, CDR2 FQGNSA, per germline. The CDR3, as DNA: TGTGCCAGCAGCTTAGGAGGACAGGCGTACGAGCAGTACTTC. This encodes CASSLGGQAYEQYF.

The V and J genes are TRBV3-1 and TRBJ1-2; D remains unclear. Between the trimmed V and J ends, which lost 0 bases and 2 bases, there was a span of 10 bases. The CDR3 consists of 15 residues. CDR1 LGHDT and CDR2 YNNKEL come from the germline V gene (reference sequence). CDR3 bases: TGTGCCAGCAGCCAAGATGTTGGCAGAAACTATGGCTACACCTTC. Translation: CASSQDVGRNYGYTF.

The chain carries TRBV12-3 or TRBV12-4 and TRBJ2-1; 10 bases map to TRBD2. V shed 3 bases and J 7 bases; nucleotides not matched to a gene: 9. The length of the CDR3 is 16 residues. The chain's CDR3 is CASSLASGSRGNEQFF. CDR3 nucleotides: TGTGCCAGCAGTTTGGCTAGCGGGAGTAGAGGGAATGAGCAGTTCTTC.

This clonotype was seen a handful of times. V is TRBV11-2 and J is TRBJ1-2; D call uncertain. Looked up from germline, CDR1 is SGHAT and CDR2 is FQNNGV. The CDR3 runs 13 residues. Trimming took off 7 bases at V and 4 bases at J, with 13 bases between the two ends. CDR3 bases: TGTGCCAGCACCATTGACCCTTTCTATGGCTACACCTTC. The encoded protein is CASTIDPFYGYTF. The full variable domain, rest sourced from reference TRBV11-2 and TRBJ1-2, is EAGVAQSPRYKIIEKRQSVAFWCNPISGHATLYWYQQILGQGPKLLIQFQNNGVVDDSQLPKDRFSAERLKGVDSTLKIQPAKLEDSAVYLCASTIDPFYGYTFGSGTRLTVV.

J is TRBJ2-7 and V is TRBV5-1; unclear D gene. This CDR3 spans 15 amino acids. CDR1 SGHRS and CDR2 YFSETQ come from the germline V gene. Trimming removed 1 base from V and 0 bases from J, with 11 bases in between. The CDR3 coding sequence is TGCGCCAGCAGCTTGTATCACCCCAGCTCCTACGAGCAGTACGTC. It encodes CASSLYHPSSYEQYV.

The chain couples TRBV14 to TRBJ1-6; D is uncertain. Trimming stripped 4 bases from V and 9 bases from J, with 7 bases between. The CDR3 runs to 12 residues. In germline, CDR1 is SGHDN, CDR2 FVKESK. In DNA form, the CDR3 reads TGTGCCAGCAGCCGGTGGGGTTCACCCCTCCACTTT. Its translation: CASSRWGSPLHF.

This clonotype was picked up a small number of times. The rearrangement joins TRBV7-9 to TRBJ1-3, with D tentatively TRBD1 (5 bases). Germline values: CDR1 SEHNR, CDR2 FQNEAQ (reference sequence). This CDR3 has 16 residues. With 4 bases removed from V and 0 bases from J, the gap between germline ends came to 13 bases. CDR3 DNA sequence: TGTGCCAGCAGCTCATTCGACAGCTACTCTGGAAACACCATATATTTT. Its translation is CASSSFDSYSGNTIYF.

This clonotype appeared a few times. The genes are TRBV20-1 and TRBJ2-7; 8 nucleotides align to TRBD1. Germline CDR1 is DFQATT and CDR2 is SNEGSKA (reference sequence). This CDR3 spans 12 amino acids. V shed 0 bases, J shed 7 bases, and the junction held 2 bases outside the gene matches. CDR3 residues: CSARDRGREQYF. CDR3 bases: TGCAGTGCTAGAGACAGGGGGCGAGAGCAGTACTTC.

The sample holds a few counts of this clonotype. The CDR3 DNA reads TGTGCCAGCAGCCAGACCCAGGGCTCCGGGGAGCTGTTTTTT. It encodes CASSQTQGSGELFF. The chain combines TRBV3-1 with TRBJ2-2; a possible D gene is TRBD1 (5 bases). V lost 3 bases and J 6 bases, leaving 11 bases between the germline ends. Germline V gene data show CDR1 as LGHDT and CDR2 as YNNKEL (reference sequence). The CDR3 has 14 residues.

The CDR3 sequence is CASSYPEGWKETQYF. CDR3 DNA sequence: TGTGCCAGCAGTTACCCGGAGGGGTGGAAAGAGACCCAGTACTTC. This rearrangement joins TRBV6-5 to TRBJ2-5, with D possibly being TRBD2 (6 bases). Germline loops: CDR1 MNHEY, CDR2 SVGAGI. Trimming pared 2 bases from V and 3 bases from J, leaving 13 bases between. The CDR3 loop spans 15 amino acids.

V gene TRBV20-1 combines with J gene TRBJ2-1; 14 bases are shared with TRBD2. The ends lost 3 bases at V and 2 bases at J; junction bases unmatched: 0. Germline assignment: CDR1 DFQATT and CDR2 SNEGSKA (reference sequence). The CDR3 extends over 15 amino acids. CDR3 residues: CSARGLAGAYNEQFF. The CDR3, as DNA: TGCAGTGCTAGGGGACTAGCGGGAGCCTACAATGAGCAGTTCTTC.

To note about this clonotype: One junction end disagrees with the germline gene, perhaps due to a read error. The chain recombines TRBV27 with TRBJ2-4; 9 nucleotides align to TRBD2. The CDR3 sequence is 15 residues long. The germline V gene has CDR1 MNHEY and CDR2 SMNVEV (reference sequence). CDR3 sequence (DNA): TGTGCCAGCAGACCAGCGGGAGGAGGCAAAAACATTAAGTACTTC. The encoded protein is CASRPAGGGKNIKYF.

The V and J genes are TRBV27 and TRBJ2-1; 7 bases line up with TRBD2. The CDR3 covers 15 residues. The trim removed 5 bases at V and 7 bases at J, leaving 11 bases unmatched. Germline CDR1 and CDR2: MNHEY and SMNVEV (reference sequence). This CDR3 is CASSPRAGVWNEQFF. The CDR3 bases are TGTGCCAGCAGTCCCCGCGCGGGAGTATGGAATGAGCAGTTCTTC.